A selection of T cell receptor beta chains follows, all from one sample in a study of radiation and T cells in renal cell carcinoma. Repertoires were generated with immunoSEQ multiplex PCR, while TCRdb's copy carries only in-frame clones and drops some. The data show 120,000 or so clones, more than 75% seen once. The sequenced sample was blood, obtained from a patient whose treatment included radiotherapy and nephrectomy. Every receptor here comes from a woman aged 70-85 years with renal cell carcinoma. The CDR3 runs from the conserved cysteine through the conserved F or W.

v_call cdr3_aa
TRBV27 CASQDPGQSTDTQYF
TRBV2 CASSELGYTYEQYF
TRBV2 CASSGGGNNSPLHF
TRBV7-8 CASSRGTGRDEQFF
TRBV11-3 CASSLAPPQHF
TRBV28 CASSLQGSHGYTF
TRBV14 CASSLKQGANTEAFF
TRBV5-8 CASSSLAGTGELFF
TRBV5-1 CASSATPKSGEGYTF
TRBV18 CASSRRSTDTQYF
TRBV9 CASSFTGTGNGYTF
TRBV6-1 CATPKDRNTEAFF
TRBV19 CASSTLAGGDYEQYF
TRBV9 CASSVVGTGGEQYF
TRBV28 CASSLAGWNTEAFF
TRBV30 CAWSTTYGYTF
TRBV5-8 CASTLEGASYNEQFF
TRBV6-5 CASRRSNSEAFF
TRBV28 CASWGRPNEQYF
TRBV6-5 CASSSYTGSMNTEAFF
TRBV2 CASSDDGGNSPLHF
TRBV18 CASSPQATEAFF
TRBV5-1 CASSPGLAQETQYF
TRBV29-1 CSVGGGISNSPLHF
TRBV10-1 CASRRLAGSREQYF
TRBV6-5 CASRQTSGKGRGQYF
TRBV28 CASNLGGQGGLGAFF
TRBV7-8 CASSLGTGREEKLFF
TRBV9 CASSVEVGEDYGYTF
TRBV7-6 CASSPRGGTEAFF
TRBV7-3 CASRKLTGSGELFF
TRBV28 CASSLARGPQPQHF
TRBV29-1 CSVGQPYNEQFF